The rows below give T cell receptor beta chains drawn from one sample of a study of post-analysis software for immune sequencing data. TCRdb redid the calling of the PCR reads with MiXCR, one entry per CDR3 protein. The sample holds around 710,000 distinct CDR3 sequences; 35% to 55% are singletons and the top ten take 4.9%. Sequenced sample: blood. These receptors all come from a girl aged 10 to 17 with multiple sclerosis. The CDR3 runs from the conserved cysteine through the conserved F or W. The D gene is left open where the match is weak. For some rows the clone size is stated as once, few or many, or as a class when expanded; others skip it.

j_call d_call v_call clone_size cdr3_nt cdr3_aa
TRBJ2-5 TRBD2 TRBV6-2/TRBV6-3 NA TGTGCCAGCAGGGGGAGCGGGGGAGAGACCCAGTACTTC CASRGSGGETQYF
TRBJ1-2 TRBD1 TRBV5-1 NA TGCGCCAGCACCCTCACGGGACAGGGGGCGAGTGGCTACACCTTC CASTLTGQGASGYTF
TRBJ2-3 TRBD2 TRBV20-1 NA TGCAGTGCTGCCAGACTAGCGGAGCCCGCGGATACGCAGTATTTT CSAARLAEPADTQYF
TRBJ2-1 TRBD2 TRBV10-3 NA TGTGCCATCAGTGTGGGGCGGGAGTATGAGCAGTTCTTC CAISVGREYEQFF
TRBJ2-3 NA TRBV21-1 NA TGTGCCAGCAGGCCTACGGCTACTAGCGGGAGGGCCGGAGGTACGCAGTATTTT CASRPTATSGRAGGTQYF
TRBJ2-7 NA TRBV24-1 many TGTGCCACCAGTGATACCCGGAGGGGGACCTACGAGCAGTACTTC CATSDTRRGTYEQYF
TRBJ2-7 NA TRBV5-1 NA TGCGCCAGCAGCTTGGATTGGGGGCCGGGCGAGCAGTACTTC CASSLDWGPGEQYF
TRBJ2-1 TRBD2 TRBV7-8 NA TGTGCCAGCAGTTTGCTCTGGCTAGCGGGGGGATACAATGAGCAGTTCTTC CASSLLWLAGGYNEQFF
TRBJ2-7 TRBD1 TRBV5-1 many TGTGCCAGCAGTTCGGGACAGGGCTACGAGCAGTACTTC CASSSGQGYEQYF
TRBJ2-3 TRBD2 TRBV12-3/TRBV12-4 NA TGTGCCAGCAGTCCCGGACTAGCGGGAGCATATGCGCAGTATTTT CASSPGLAGAYAQYF
TRBJ2-7 TRBD2 TRBV12-3/TRBV12-4 NA TGTGCCAGCAGTCGCGTCGGGACTATCAACTACGAGCAGTACTTC CASSRVGTINYEQYF
TRBJ2-1 TRBD2 TRBV20-1 NA TGCAGTGCTAGTAGAGCGGGGGTCTACAATGAGCAGTTCTTC CSASRAGVYNEQFF
TRBJ2-1 NA TRBV7-8 NA TGTGCCAGCAAGATTTACAATGAGCAGTTCTTC CASKIYNEQFF
TRBJ2-7 NA TRBV5-1 NA TGCGCCAGCAGCTACCGGGACAAGTGGTACGAGCAGTACTTC CASSYRDKWYEQYF
TRBJ1-2 NA TRBV21-1 few TGTGCCAGCAGGGACACCCCTAACTATGGCTACACCTTC CASRDTPNYGYTF
TRBJ2-6 NA TRBV4-3 once TGCGCCAGCAGCCAAGAAGTCGGTATATCTGGGGCCAACGTCCTGACTTTC CASSQEVGISGANVLTF
TRBJ2-7 TRBD1 TRBV7-2 few TGTGCCAGCAGCTTAGCTGGACCGGGACAGAACAAGCAGTACTTC CASSLAGPGQNKQYF
TRBJ2-7 NA TRBV9 NA TGTGCCAGCAGCGGGTCAGGGGACACCTACGAGCAGTACTTC CASSGSGDTYEQYF
TRBJ2-5 TRBD2 TRBV7-2 NA TGTGCCAGCAGCTTGGTCGGGACTACCCAAGAGACCCAGTACTTC CASSLVGTTQETQYF
TRBJ2-7 NA TRBV3-1 few TGTGCCAGCAGTGTGGGACTTCTTTCCTCCTACGAGCAGTACTTC CASSVGLLSSYEQYF
TRBJ2-7 TRBD2 TRBV4-3 few TGCGCCAGCAGCCAATTCAGGGGACTAGCGGGGCCCTACGAGCAGTACTTC CASSQFRGLAGPYEQYF
TRBJ1-2 TRBD1 TRBV12-3/TRBV12-4 NA TGTGCCAGCAGTAACCGACAGGGCGATAACTATGGCTACACCTTC CASSNRQGDNYGYTF
TRBJ2-5 TRBD2 TRBV6-5 NA TGTGCCAGCAGTTACAGGACTAGCGGGAGGGCTCGGGAGCAGTACTTC CASSYRTSGRAREQYF
TRBJ2-3 NA TRBV7-9 NA TGTGCCAGCAGCTGGGGACGGGGAGGACCCCCGGATACGCAGTATTTT CASSWGRGGPPDTQYF
TRBJ2-3 NA TRBV7-6 NA TGTGCCAGTCAGGGGCACACAGATACGCAGTATTTT CASQGHTDTQYF
TRBJ1-1 NA TRBV12-3/TRBV12-4 few TGTGCCAGCAGTGAGACGGGTTATGGGGCTTTCTTT CASSETGYGAFF
TRBJ2-1 NA TRBV3-1 NA TGTGCCAGCAGCCAGGCCGGACTGGGGTTGGATGAGCAGTTCTTC CASSQAGLGLDEQFF
TRBJ2-5 NA TRBV6-6 NA TGTGCCAGCACCCTTACCCCTACAGGTCCCAGGGAGACCCAGTACTTC CASTLTPTGPRETQYF
TRBJ2-6 NA TRBV20-1 NA TGCAGTGCTAGGGAACCGGGGACCTCTGGGGCCAACGTCCTGACTTTC CSAREPGTSGANVLTF
TRBJ2-1 NA TRBV29-1 NA TGCAGCGTTGAAGGGGGGGGCCTGATGGGGCAGTTCTTC CSVEGGGLMGQFF
TRBJ2-1 NA TRBV2 NA TGTGCCAGGGGGGCAGGGGCGAATGAGCAGTTCTTC CARGAGANEQFF
TRBJ2-1 NA TRBV12-3/TRBV12-4 NA TGTGCCAGCCATGACTATGGGACCAGTAACGATGAGCAGTTCTTC CASHDYGTSNDEQFF
TRBJ1-2 NA TRBV18 NA TGTGCCAGCTCTGCAGGGAGAGTCGAGGGCTACACCTTC CASSAGRVEGYTF
TRBJ2-3 TRBD2 TRBV3-1 few TGTGCCAGCAGCCCCGCCCCGGGACTAGCGGGCCACCGATTTGATACGCAGTATTTT CASSPAPGLAGHRFDTQYF
TRBJ1-1 NA TRBV27 NA TGTGCCAGCAGTCACCGTCAGATGGCGAACACTGAAGCTTTCTTT CASSHRQMANTEAFF
TRBJ2-2 TRBD1 TRBV7-2 NA TGTGCCAGCAGGAGTGGACAGGGGGCGGCCGGGGAGCTGTTTTTT CASRSGQGAAGELFF
TRBJ2-7 NA TRBV14 NA TGTGCCAGCAGCCAAGTTAACAGGGCGATATACGAGCAGTACTTC CASSQVNRAIYEQYF
TRBJ2-1 TRBD2 TRBV29-1 few TGCAGCGTTCGACTAGCGGGAGAGGACAATGAGCAGTTCTTC CSVRLAGEDNEQFF